This is a list of T cell receptor beta chains from one sample in a study of blood T cells in healthy people across ages. TCRdb independently ran MiXCR on the 5' RACE reads; one entry per CDR3 protein. The table has about 970,000 distinct CDR3 sequences, roughly half seen once. Sequences were obtained from blood. The receptors were sampled from an older woman in good health. Both conserved end residues are part of each CDR3. Fields, in order: clone size, V gene, J gene, D gene, CDR3 protein, CDR3 DNA. The D gene is left open where the match is weak. Part of the rows lack a size; the others show once, few, many or a class for expanded clones.

>.|TRBV2|TRBJ2-7|.
CATSGTTHGEQYF
TGTGCCACCTCGGGCACAACCCACGGCGAGCAGTACTTC
>few|TRBV20-1|TRBJ2-1|.
CSARDPSVAGREQFF
TGCAGTGCTAGAGATCCTAGCGTCGCGGGAAGGGAGCAGTTCTTC
>.|TRBV7-2|TRBJ2-3|.
CASSLFEGTDTQYF
TGTGCCAGCAGCTTATTCGAGGGAACAGATACGCAGTATTTT
>.|TRBV7-2|TRBJ1-2|.
CASSEGAGAGYGYTF
TGTGCCAGCAGCGAAGGGGCAGGGGCCGGGTATGGCTACACCTTC
>.|TRBV12-3/TRBV12-4|TRBJ2-3|.
CASSSYSGRADTQYF
TGTGCCAGCAGTTCATATAGCGGAAGAGCAGATACGCAGTATTTT
>once|TRBV10-1|TRBJ2-3|TRBD2
CASHGGGRRVDTRYF
TGCGCCAGCCATGGAGGCGGGAGGAGGGTAGATACGCGGTATTTT
>.|TRBV27|TRBJ2-1|TRBD2
CASSRPLLAVVSHHDYNEQFF
TGTGCCAGCAGTCGCCCCCTCCTAGCGGTCGTATCTCACCATGACTACAATGAGCAGTTCTTC
>.|TRBV20-1|TRBJ2-1|.
CSANPPGPAYNEQFF
TGCAGTGCTAACCCCCCGGGACCCGCCTACAATGAGCAGTTCTTC
>.|TRBV4-3|TRBJ2-1|.
CASSQDGNNELFF
TGCGCCAGCAGCCAAGATGGAAACAATGAGCTGTTCTTC
>.|TRBV7-3|TRBJ2-7|TRBD2
CASSLRGGGPYEQYF
TGTGCCAGCAGCTTAAGGGGGGGAGGACCCTACGAGCAGTACTTC
>.|TRBV27|TRBJ1-1|.
CASRRETARNTEAFF
TGTGCCAGCAGAAGAGAGACAGCTCGGAACACTGAAGCTTTCTTT
>.|TRBV30|TRBJ2-7|.
CAWSEPTGGNYEQYF
TGTGCCTGGAGTGAGCCTACCGGGGGAAACTACGAGCAGTACTTC
>few|TRBV27|TRBJ2-5|TRBD2
CASSPSGRAPETQYF
TGTGCCAGCAGTCCAAGCGGGAGGGCCCCAGAGACCCAGTACTTC
>few|TRBV7-2|TRBJ1-2|.
CASSSEGVRYTF
TGTGCCAGCAGCTCCGAGGGGGTTCGCTACACCTTC
>.|TRBV5-1|TRBJ2-3|TRBD2
CASSLGLAGADTDTQYF
TGCGCCAGCAGCTTGGGACTAGCGGGAGCTGACACAGATACGCAGTATTTT
>.|TRBV6-2/TRBV6-3|TRBJ2-7|TRBD1
CASSWLGTGYEQYF
TGTGCCAGCAGCTGGCTCGGGACAGGGTACGAGCAGTACTTC
>.|TRBV5-1|TRBJ2-7|.
CASSQQGGIYEQYF
TGCGCCAGCAGCCAACAGGGTGGAATCTACGAGCAGTACTTC
>.|TRBV20-1|TRBJ2-7|.
CSAAPPTGLSYEQYF
TGCAGTGCTGCCCCTCCGACGGGCTTATCCTACGAGCAGTACTTC
>.|TRBV28|TRBJ2-7|.
CATQVRPLHSYEQYF
TGTGCCACGCAAGTTAGACCGTTGCACTCCTACGAGCAGTACTTC
>.|TRBV20-1|TRBJ2-1|.
CSASTAGTNNEQFF
TGCAGTGCTAGTACTGCCGGGACCAACAATGAGCAGTTCTTC
>few|TRBV12-3/TRBV12-4|TRBJ2-3|TRBD2
CASSLGSRAGGTDTQYF
TGTGCCAGCAGTTTAGGATCACGAGCGGGAGGAACAGATACGCAGTATTTT
>few|TRBV2|TRBJ2-3|.
CASSRSADHTDTQYF
TGTGCCAGCAGCCGGTCGGCTGACCACACAGATACGCAGTATTTT
>.|TRBV5-6|TRBJ2-7|.
CASSLKREVRAYEQYF
TGTGCCAGCAGCTTGAAGAGGGAGGTCCGGGCGTACGAGCAGTACTTC
>.|TRBV20-1|TRBJ2-1|.
CSARWLAGEQFF
TGCAGTGCTAGATGGCTAGCCGGTGAGCAGTTCTTC
>many|TRBV2|TRBJ2-6|.
CASRDSGANVLTF
TGTGCCAGCAGGGACTCTGGGGCCAACGTCCTGACTTTC
>.|TRBV15|TRBJ2-5|.
CATSRGQQETQYF
TGTGCCACCAGCAGAGGCCAGCAAGAGACCCAGTACTTC
>.|TRBV28|TRBJ2-7|.
CASSPTSTGEQYF
TGTGCCAGCAGCCCCACTAGTACGGGGGAGCAGTACTTC
>.|TRBV20-1|TRBJ2-7|.
CSAPPAGSGYEQYF
TGCAGTGCCCCTCCCGCGGGGTCCGGATACGAGCAGTACTTC
>.|TRBV6-5|TRBJ2-2|TRBD1
CASSAGGPNTGELFF
TGTGCCAGCAGCGCAGGGGGCCCGAACACCGGGGAGCTGTTTTTT